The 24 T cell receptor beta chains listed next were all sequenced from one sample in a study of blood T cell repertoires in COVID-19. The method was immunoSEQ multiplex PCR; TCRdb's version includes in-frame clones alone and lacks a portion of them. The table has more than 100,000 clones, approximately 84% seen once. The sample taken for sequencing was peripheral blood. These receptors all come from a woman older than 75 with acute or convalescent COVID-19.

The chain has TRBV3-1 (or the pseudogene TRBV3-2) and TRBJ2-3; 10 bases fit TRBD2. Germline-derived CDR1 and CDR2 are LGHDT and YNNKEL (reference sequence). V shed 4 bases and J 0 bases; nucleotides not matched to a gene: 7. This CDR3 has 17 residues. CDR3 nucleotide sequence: TGTGCCAGCAGCCTTGGGACTAGCGACCCTAGCACAGATACGCAGTATTTT. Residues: CASSLGTSDPSTDTQYF.

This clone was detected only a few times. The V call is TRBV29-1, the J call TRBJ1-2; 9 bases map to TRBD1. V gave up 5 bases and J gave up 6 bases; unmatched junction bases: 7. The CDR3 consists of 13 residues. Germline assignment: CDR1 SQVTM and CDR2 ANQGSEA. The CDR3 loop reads CSVKTTGGNGYTF. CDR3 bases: TGCAGCGTTAAAACCACAGGGGGCAATGGCTACACCTTC.

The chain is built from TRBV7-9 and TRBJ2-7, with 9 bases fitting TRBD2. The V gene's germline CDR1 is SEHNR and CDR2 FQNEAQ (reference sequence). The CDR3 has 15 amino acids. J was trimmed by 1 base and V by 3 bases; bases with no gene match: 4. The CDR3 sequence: CASSFSLAGSYEQYF. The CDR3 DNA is TGTGCCAGCAGCTTTTCGCTAGCGGGGTCCTACGAGCAGTACTTC. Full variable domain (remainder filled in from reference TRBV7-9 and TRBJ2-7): DTGVSQNPRHKITKRGQNVTFRCDPISEHNRLYWYRQTLGQGPEFLTYFQNEAQLEKSRLLSDRFSAERPKGSFSTLEIQRTEQGDSAMYLCASSFSLAGSYEQYFGPGTRLTVT.

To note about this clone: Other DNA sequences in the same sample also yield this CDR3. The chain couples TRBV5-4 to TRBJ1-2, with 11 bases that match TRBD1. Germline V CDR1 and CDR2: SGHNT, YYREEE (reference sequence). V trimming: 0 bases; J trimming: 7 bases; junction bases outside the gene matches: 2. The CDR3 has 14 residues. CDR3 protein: CASSLGGQGGGYTF. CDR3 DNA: TGTGCCAGCAGCTTGGGGGGACAGGGGGGTGGCTACACCTTC.

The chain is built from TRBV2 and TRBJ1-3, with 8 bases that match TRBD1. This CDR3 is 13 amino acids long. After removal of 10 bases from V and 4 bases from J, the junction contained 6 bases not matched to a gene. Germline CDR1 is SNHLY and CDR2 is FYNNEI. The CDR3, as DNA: TGTGCCACCAGACAGGGGCCGGGAAACACCATATATTTT. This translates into CATRQGPGNTIYF.

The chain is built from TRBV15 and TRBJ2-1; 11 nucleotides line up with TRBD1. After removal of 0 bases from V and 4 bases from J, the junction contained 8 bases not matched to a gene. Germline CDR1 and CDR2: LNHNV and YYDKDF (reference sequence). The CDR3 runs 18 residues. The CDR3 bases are TGTGCCACCAGCAGAGATATCGGGGACAGGGGGGGTTACAATGAGCAGTTCTTC. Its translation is CATSRDIGDRGGYNEQFF.

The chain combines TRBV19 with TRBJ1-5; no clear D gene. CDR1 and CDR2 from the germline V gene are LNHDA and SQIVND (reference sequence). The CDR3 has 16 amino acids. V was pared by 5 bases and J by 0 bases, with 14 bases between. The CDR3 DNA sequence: TGTGCCAGTAGTGACATCTCAGGTAATAGCAATCAGCCCCAGCATTTT. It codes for CASSDISGNSNQPQHF.

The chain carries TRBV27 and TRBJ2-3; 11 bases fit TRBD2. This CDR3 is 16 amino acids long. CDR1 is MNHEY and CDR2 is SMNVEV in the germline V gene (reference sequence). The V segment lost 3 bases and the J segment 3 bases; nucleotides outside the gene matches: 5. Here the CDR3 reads CASSFLAGGGTDTQYF. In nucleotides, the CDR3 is TGTGCCAGCAGTTTCTTAGCGGGAGGGGGGACAGATACGCAGTATTTT.

DNA for the CDR3: TGTGCCAGCAGCTTAGATCTGAGCAATCAGCCCCAGCATTTT. Residues: CASSLDLSNQPQHF. The chain employs TRBV7-2 and TRBJ1-5; D remains ambiguous. V was cut by 1 base and J by 1 base, with 5 bases left in between. Germline CDR1 SGHTA, CDR2 FQGNSA. CDR3 length equals 14 residues.

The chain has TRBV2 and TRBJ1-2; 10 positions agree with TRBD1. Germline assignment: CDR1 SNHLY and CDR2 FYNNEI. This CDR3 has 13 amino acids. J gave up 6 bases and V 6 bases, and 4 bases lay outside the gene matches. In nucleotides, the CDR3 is TGTGCCAGCAGAGTTGGGACAGGGGATGGCTACACCTTC. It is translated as CASRVGTGDGYTF.

The CDR3 region has the DNA TGTGCCAGCAGCCATACTAATGACAGGGGCTTCGGGGAGCTGTTTTTT. Translating gives CASSHTNDRGFGELFF. The chain joins TRBV9 to TRBJ2-2; TRBD1 aligns across 8 bases. This CDR3 is 16 amino acids long. J was trimmed by 7 bases and V by 4 bases; bases with no gene match: 12. The germline gives CDR1 SGDLS, CDR2 YYNGEE.

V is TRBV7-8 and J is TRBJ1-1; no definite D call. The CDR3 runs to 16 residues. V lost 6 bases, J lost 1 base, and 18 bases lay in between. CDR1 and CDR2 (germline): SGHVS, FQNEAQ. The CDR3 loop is CASRGRYGEGNTEAFF. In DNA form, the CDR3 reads TGTGCCAGCAGGGGCCGTTATGGGGAGGGGAACACTGAAGCTTTCTTT.

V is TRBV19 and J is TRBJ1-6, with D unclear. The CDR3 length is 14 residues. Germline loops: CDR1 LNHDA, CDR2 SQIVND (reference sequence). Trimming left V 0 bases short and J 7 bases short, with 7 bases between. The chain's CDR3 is CASSIDRENSPLHF. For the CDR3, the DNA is TGTGCCAGTAGTATAGATCGGGAAAATTCACCCCTCCACTTT.

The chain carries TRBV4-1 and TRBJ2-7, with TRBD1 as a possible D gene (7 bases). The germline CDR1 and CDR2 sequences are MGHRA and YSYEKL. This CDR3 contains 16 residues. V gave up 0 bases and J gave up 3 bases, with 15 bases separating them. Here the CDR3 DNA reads TGCGCCAGCAGCCAAGATTCGGAGGGGGCTAGCTACGAGCAGTACTTC. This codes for CASSQDSEGASYEQYF.

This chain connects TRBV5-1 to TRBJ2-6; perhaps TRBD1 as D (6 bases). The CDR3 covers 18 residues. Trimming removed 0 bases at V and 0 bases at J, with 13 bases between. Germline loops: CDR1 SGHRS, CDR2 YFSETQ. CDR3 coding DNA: TGCGCCAGCAGCTTGGAGCCGACAGGAAGCTCTGGGGCCAACGTCCTGACTTTC. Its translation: CASSLEPTGSSGANVLTF.

The CDR3 sequence: CASSFRSSYEQYF. CDR3 bases: TGTGCCAGCAGCTTTCGGAGCTCCTACGAGCAGTACTTC. V gene TRBV7-2 combines with J gene TRBJ2-7; D is uncertain. The germline V gene has CDR1 SGHTA and CDR2 FQGNSA. Deletions cut 3 bases from V and 0 bases from J, with 6 bases between. The CDR3 is 13 amino acids.

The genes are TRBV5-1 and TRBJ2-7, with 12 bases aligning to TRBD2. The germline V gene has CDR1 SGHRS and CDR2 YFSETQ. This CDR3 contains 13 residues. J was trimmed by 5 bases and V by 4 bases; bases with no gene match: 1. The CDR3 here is CASSRTSGNEQYF. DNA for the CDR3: TGCGCCAGCAGCCGGACTAGCGGGAACGAGCAGTACTTC. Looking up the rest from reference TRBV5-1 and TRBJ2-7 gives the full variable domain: KAGVTQTPRYLIKTRGQQVTLSCSPISGHRSVSWYQQTPGQGLQFLFEYFSETQRNKGNFPGRFSGRQFSNSRSEMNVSTLELGDSALYLCASSRTSGNEQYFGPGTRLTVT.

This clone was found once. The CDR3 nucleotides read TGTGCCACTTTTGGCCCCTCACGGAACACCGGGGAGCTGTTTTTT. This translates into CATFGPSRNTGELFF. The chain uses TRBV27 and TRBJ2-2; D unclear. The germline V gene encodes CDR1 MNHEY and CDR2 SMNVEV (reference sequence). V was clipped by 10 bases and J by 1 base, with 16 bases between them. The CDR3 length is 15 residues.

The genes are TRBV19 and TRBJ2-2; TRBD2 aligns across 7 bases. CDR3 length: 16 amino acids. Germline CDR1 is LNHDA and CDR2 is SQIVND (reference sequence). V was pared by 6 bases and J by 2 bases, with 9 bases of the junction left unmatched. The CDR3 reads CASRAGLAVNTGELFF. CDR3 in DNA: TGTGCCAGTAGAGCCGGGCTAGCGGTCAACACCGGGGAGCTGTTTTTT. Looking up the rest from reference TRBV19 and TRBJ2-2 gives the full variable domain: DGGITQSPKYLFRKEGQNVTLSCEQNLNHDAMYWYRQDPGQGLRLIYYSQIVNDFQKGDIAEGYSVSREKKESFPLTVTSAQKNPTAFYLCASRAGLAVNTGELFFGEGSRLTVL.

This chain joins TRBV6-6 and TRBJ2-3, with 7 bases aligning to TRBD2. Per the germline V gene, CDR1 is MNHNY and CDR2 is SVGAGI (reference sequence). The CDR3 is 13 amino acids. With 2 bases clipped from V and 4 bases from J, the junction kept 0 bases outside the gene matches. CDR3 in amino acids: CASSYRGADTQYF. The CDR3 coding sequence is TGTGCCAGCAGTTACCGGGGGGCAGATACGCAGTATTTT.

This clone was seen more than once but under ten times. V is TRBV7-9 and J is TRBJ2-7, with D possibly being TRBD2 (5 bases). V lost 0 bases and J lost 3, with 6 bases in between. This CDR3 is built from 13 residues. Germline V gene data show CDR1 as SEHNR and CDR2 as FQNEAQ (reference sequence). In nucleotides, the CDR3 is TGTGCCAGCAGCTTAGCGGGAGTCTACGAGCAGTACTTC. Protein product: CASSLAGVYEQYF.

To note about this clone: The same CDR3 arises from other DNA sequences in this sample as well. CDR3 amino acids: CASTPGQGGEKLFF. The CDR3, as DNA: TGTGCCAGTACCCCTGGGCAGGGGGGTGAAAAACTGTTTTTT. The V call is TRBV19, the J call TRBJ1-4; 7 positions match TRBD1. Germline CDR1 LNHDA, CDR2 SQIVND (reference sequence). The V segment lost 7 bases and the J segment 7 bases; nucleotides outside the gene matches: 9. This CDR3 comprises 14 residues.

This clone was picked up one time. The CDR3 DNA follows: TGTGCCAGCAGCTTGCCAAGGACAGGGGGTGTCACTGAAGCTTTCTTT. It is translated as CASSLPRTGGVTEAFF. This rearrangement joins TRBV5-4 to TRBJ1-1, with TRBD1 matching 10 bases. There are 16 residues in the CDR3. Germline-derived CDR1 and CDR2 are SGHNT and YYREEE (reference sequence). Trimming cost V 1 base and J 4 bases; bases outside gene matches: 7.

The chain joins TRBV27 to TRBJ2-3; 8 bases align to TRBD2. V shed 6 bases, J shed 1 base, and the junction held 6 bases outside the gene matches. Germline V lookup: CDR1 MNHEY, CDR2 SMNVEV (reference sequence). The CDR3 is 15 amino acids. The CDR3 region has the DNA TGTGCCAGCAGCCAAATGACTAGCGGCACAGATACGCAGTATTTT. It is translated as CASSQMTSGTDTQYF.